These 15 T cell receptor beta chains were all obtained from the same sample, sequenced in a study of T cells in Graves' hyperthyroidism and ophthalmopathy (dated by TCRdb to about 2019). The library was produced with multiplex PCR. The sequencing machine was an Illumina HiSeq 2000. Amplification of TCR beta CDR3 regions was carried out from RNA transcripts. A first-round RT-PCR of the TCR CDR3 used the HTBI primer set with the Qiagen OneStep RT-PCR kit. In-frame beta chains were kept once TCRdb had trimmed the public reads at Q25 with fastp and called clones with MiXCR. For every CDR3 protein sequence, its rows merge into one entry that carries the most common genes and DNA. This sample holds some 200,000 distinct CDR3 sequences; about 17% were observed only once. Roughly 49% of the sample goes to the ten largest clones. Sequencing was performed on blood. The receptors here all came from a woman in her forties or fifties with Graves' hyperthyroidism.

In this sample, this clonotype turned up many times. The chain uses TRBV20-1 and TRBJ1-1; a possible D gene is TRBD1 (6 bases). V gave up 0 bases and J gave up 0 bases, with 14 bases separating them. The germline gives CDR1 DFQATT, CDR2 SNEGSKA (reference sequence). This CDR3 has 16 amino acids. CDR3 in amino acids: CSAREFTGWLNTEAFF. The CDR3 DNA follows: TGCAGTGCTAGAGAATTCACAGGGTGGTTGAACACTGAAGCTTTCTTT.

Many counts were recorded for this clonotype. The rearrangement joins TRBV11-1 to TRBJ2-4, with unresolved D. This CDR3 has 13 residues. CDR1 is SGHAT, CDR2 FQDESV, per germline (reference sequence). The V and J ends lost 3 bases and 8 bases respectively, with 11 bases between them. The CDR3 reads CASSLEPLDIQYF. The CDR3 region has the DNA TGTGCCAGCAGCTTGGAGCCCCTGGACATTCAGTACTTC.

This clonotype was seen many times. This chain links TRBV5-1 with TRBJ1-1; TRBD1 matches 8 bases. The CDR3 contains 16 residues. Trimming took 4 bases from V and 4 from J; bases not matched to a gene: 12. Germline V gene data show CDR1 as SGHRS and CDR2 as YFSETQ. The CDR3 spells CASSPGAGGMGTEAFF. In DNA, the CDR3 is TGCGCCAGCAGCCCGGGGGCAGGGGGCATGGGCACTGAAGCTTTCTTT.

V is TRBV30 and J is TRBJ1-2; D remains unclear. The germline CDR1 and CDR2 sequences are GTSNPN and SVGIG (reference sequence). This CDR3 region has 16 residues. Between the trimmed V and J ends, which lost 4 bases and 0 bases, there was a span of 18 bases. The CDR3 nucleotides read TGTGCCTGGACCCTTCCCGCGGGTGGGACTAACTATGGCTACACCTTC. It encodes CAWTLPAGGTNYGYTF.

There are many counts of this clonotype. The chain couples TRBV6-1 to TRBJ2-3, with 13 bases lining up with TRBD2. This CDR3 is 16 amino acids long. The ends lost 4 bases at V and 4 bases at J; junction bases unmatched: 5. CDR1 is MNHNS and CDR2 is SASEGT in the germline V gene. CDR3 in amino acids: CASSATSGRTSDTQYF. Here the CDR3 DNA reads TGTGCCAGCAGTGCGACTAGCGGGAGGACGTCAGATACGCAGTATTTT.

This clonotype was counted a few times. Given a much more abundant clone one base away, this may be a read error. As the CDR3 is not closed by the conserved phenylalanine or tryptophan, this likely results from a read error. The chain carries TRBV7-2 and TRBJ2-1, with a tentative D call TRBD2 (6 bases). Trimming took off 1 base at V and 4 bases at J, with 11 bases between the two ends. The CDR3 consists of 15 residues. CDR1 and CDR2 (germline): SGHTA, FQGNSA. The CDR3 bases are TGTGCCAGCAGCTTAGAGGCGGGACCATACAATGAGCAGTTCCTC. Translating it yields CASSLEAGPYNEQFL.

The chain links TRBV18 to TRBJ1-1; 8 nucleotides line up with TRBD1. Unmatched junction bases numbered 5, after V lost 6 bases and J lost 5 bases. Germline V lookup: CDR1 KGHSH, CDR2 LQKENI. CDR3 length equals 13 residues. The CDR3 loop reads CASSQDRETEAFF. The CDR3 DNA follows: TGTGCCAGCTCCCAGGACAGGGAAACTGAAGCTTTCTTT.

The chain uses TRBV5-1 and TRBJ2-1; 8 bases map to TRBD2. Germline CDR1 is SGHRS and CDR2 is YFSETQ. This CDR3 region has 16 residues. The V gene end was trimmed by 0 bases and the J gene end by 8 bases; junction bases not matched to a gene: 10. In nucleotides, the CDR3 is TGCGCCAGCAGCTTGGCCGTCAGCGGGAGTTCAGATGAGCAGTTCTTC. Its protein is CASSLAVSGSSDEQFF. The variable domain in full, with the rest retrieved from reference TRBV5-1 and TRBJ2-1, is KAGVTQTPRYLIKTRGQQVTLSCSPISGHRSVSWYQQTPGQGLQFLFEYFSETQRNKGNFPGRFSGRQFSNSRSEMNVSTLELGDSALYLCASSLAVSGSSDEQFFGPGTRLTVL.

This clonotype was counted only a few times. J is TRBJ2-7 and V is TRBV27; weak D call: TRBD1 (5 bases). The CDR3 sequence is 13 residues long. Germline V gene data show CDR1 as MNHEY and CDR2 as SMNVEV (reference sequence). V dropped 5 bases and J dropped 3 bases, with 11 bases sitting between them. The CDR3 DNA reads as TGTGCCAGCAGTATGGCAGGGAACTACGAGCAGTACTTC. Amino acids: CASSMAGNYEQYF.

This clonotype was found many times. The gene calls are TRBV2 and TRBJ2-1; D unresolved. The ends were cut back, 5 bases at V and 4 bases at J, with 9 bases in the middle. This CDR3 has 13 amino acids. The V gene's germline CDR1 is SNHLY and CDR2 FYNNEI. The CDR3: CASSRTGYNEQFF. The CDR3 DNA sequence: TGTGCCAGCAGTCGGACCGGGTACAATGAGCAGTTCTTC.

The chain couples TRBV3-1 to TRBJ2-7, with D maybe TRBD1 (6 bases). Trimming stripped 1 base from V and 1 base from J, with 14 bases between. Germline V gene sequence: CDR1 LGHDT, CDR2 YNNKEL (reference sequence). The CDR3 consists of 16 residues. The CDR3 DNA reads TGTGCCAGCAGCCAAGGTTTCAGGACAGAGTCCTACGAGCAGTACTTC. Translated, it gives CASSQGFRTESYEQYF.

Notes on this clonotype: This sequence may be a read error, since a much larger clone differs from it by one base. The chain couples TRBV5-4 to TRBJ2-7; unclear D gene. The DNA matches TRBJ2-1 better at its end, which makes the J call doubtful. The germline CDR1 and CDR2 sequences are SGHNT and YYREEE (reference sequence). The CDR3 has 12 amino acids. In DNA form, the CDR3 reads TGTGCCAGCAGCTTGGTGGGGTACGAGCAGTTCTTC. This gives the protein CASSLVGYEQFF.

The chain is built from TRBV20-1 and TRBJ2-7, with TRBD1 as a possible D gene (6 bases). CDR1 and CDR2 from the germline V gene are DFQATT and SNEGSKA (reference sequence). This CDR3 spans 13 amino acids. Trimming removed 1 base from V and 4 bases from J, with 11 bases in between. Here the CDR3 reads CSARVVTGYEQYF. CDR3 in DNA: TGCAGTGCTAGAGTCGTAACAGGGTACGAGCAGTACTTC.

This clonotype was seen a few times. The chain combines TRBV7-8 with TRBJ1-2, with 9 nucleotides matching TRBD1. CDR3 length equals 15 residues. The germline V gene has CDR1 SGHVS and CDR2 FQNEAQ. Germline trimming cut 5 bases from V and 4 bases from J; bases unmatched to any gene: 8. The CDR3 here is CASSPRTGAGYGYTF. CDR3 in DNA: TGTGCCAGCAGCCCACGGACAGGGGCCGGCTATGGCTACACCTTC.

This clonotype was recorded many times. The chain recombines TRBV7-2 with TRBJ1-1; D gene unclear. The germline gives CDR1 SGHTA, CDR2 FQGNSA. Trimming took 0 bases from V and 1 from J, leaving 12 bases between them. The CDR3 has 16 amino acids. CDR3 residues: CASSLAHTQQNTEAFF. CDR3 bases: TGTGCCAGCAGCTTAGCCCACACGCAGCAGAACACTGAAGCTTTCTTT. Filled out from reference TRBV7-2 and TRBJ1-1, the complete variable domain reads GAGVSQSPSNKVTEKGKDVELRCDPISGHTALYWYRQSLGQGLEFLIYFQGNSAPDKSGLPSDRFSAERTGGSVSTLTIQRTQQEDSAVYLCASSLAHTQQNTEAFFGQGTRLTVV.